The 23 T cell receptor beta chains given below trace back to one sample, sequenced in a study of shared clonotypes between healthy human individuals. Positively selected for CCR7, the CD45RO-negative cells used as naive CD8 cells excluded terminally differentiated effector memory CD45RA+ cells. Assay: immunoSEQ multiplex PCR; the TCRdb copy retains only in-frame clones and omits some. The repertoire holds 2 million to 2.5 million clones, with roughly 95% as singletons. Sequences were obtained from naive CD8+ T cells sorted from blood. Receptors originate from a young man in good health.

This clone was detected only once. The chain combines TRBV7-9 with TRBJ2-7; tentative D call: TRBD1 (5 bases). V was cut by 5 bases and J by 2 bases, with 19 bases left in between. Germline CDR1 reads SEHNR; CDR2 reads FQNEAQ (reference sequence). The CDR3 is 16 residues long. The CDR3 loop reads CASSPQPPDSPYEQYF. In nucleotides, the CDR3 is TGTGCCAGCAGCCCTCAGCCCCCCGACAGCCCCTACGAGCAGTACTTC.

The V and J genes are TRBV4-1 and TRBJ2-7, with D perhaps TRBD2 (6 bases). The V end lost 5 bases, the J end lost 2 bases, and 10 bases lay between the germline ends. The CDR3 runs to 13 residues. The germline V gene encodes CDR1 MGHRA and CDR2 YSYEKL. CDR3 coding DNA: TGCGCCAGCAGCTCGGGACTGGCCTACGAGCAGTACTTC. Translation gives CASSSGLAYEQYF.

The rearrangement links TRBV7-9 to TRBJ2-5; 10 nucleotides agree with TRBD1. J lost 3 bases, V lost 10 bases, and 5 bases had no gene match. CDR3 length: 13 amino acids. In germline, CDR1 is SEHNR, CDR2 FQNEAQ (reference sequence). CDR3 nucleotide sequence: TGTGCCACCGAGGGACAGGGGAAAGAGACCCAGTACTTC. Protein product: CATEGQGKETQYF.

The chain has TRBV27 and TRBJ2-7; D is ambiguous. Deletions cut 0 bases from V and 3 bases from J, with 12 bases between. Germline loops: CDR1 MNHEY, CDR2 SMNVEV (reference sequence). The CDR3 has 15 amino acids. The CDR3 DNA reads TGTGCCAGCAGTTTATCGTCAGATCATGGCTACGAGCAGTACTTC. Translating it yields CASSLSSDHGYEQYF.

The chain couples TRBV27 to TRBJ1-2; D is unclear. V was shortened by 2 bases and J by 5 bases, with 9 bases between the two germline ends. Per germline, CDR1 MNHEY and CDR2 SMNVEV (reference sequence). This CDR3 is built from 13 residues. In DNA, the CDR3 is TGTGCCAGCAGTTTAGGGCCGGTATATGGCTACACCTTC. Translated: CASSLGPVYGYTF.

The rearrangement uses TRBV6-5 and TRBJ2-7; unclear D gene. The germline V gene encodes CDR1 MNHEY and CDR2 SVGAGI. V was clipped by 6 bases and J by 7 bases, with 13 bases between them. The CDR3 has 12 amino acids. The CDR3 coding sequence is TGTGCCAGCAGCACGACCCTTCTGGAGCAGTACTTC. Protein product: CASSTTLLEQYF.

V gene TRBV9 combines with J gene TRBJ2-7; D ambiguous. The germline gives CDR1 SGDLS, CDR2 YYNGEE. The V and J ends lost 0 bases and 3 bases respectively, with 16 bases between them. The CDR3 has 16 amino acids. This chain's CDR3 is CASSVAPRPKDYEQYF. The CDR3 bases are TGTGCCAGCAGCGTAGCACCCCGACCCAAAGACTACGAGCAGTACTTC.

The genes are TRBV12-5 and TRBJ2-5; TRBD1 is a possible D gene (6 bases). CDR1 is LGHNT, CDR2 FRNRAP, per germline. Trimming pared 2 bases from V and 5 bases from J, leaving 12 bases between. The CDR3 is made up of 14 amino acids. CDR3 loop: CASGLQGRGETQYF. DNA of the CDR3: TGTGCTAGTGGTTTGCAGGGGCGTGGGGAGACCCAGTACTTC.

J is TRBJ2-1 and V is TRBV30; 8 bases map to TRBD2. CDR1 GTSNPN and CDR2 SVGIG come from the germline V gene (reference sequence). V lost 3 bases and J lost 0; bases outside the gene matches: 22. CDR3 length equals 21 residues. Written as DNA, the CDR3 is TGTGCCTGGAGCGTGCTTGGATTGTTGGCGGGGGGTCAAAGCTCCTACAATGAGCAGTTCTTC. As protein: CAWSVLGLLAGGQSSYNEQFF.

The gene calls are TRBV5-6 and TRBJ2-3, with 11 bases lining up with TRBD2. CDR1 and CDR2 from the germline V gene are SGHDT and YYEEEE. Trimming removed 4 bases from V and 4 bases from J; junction bases left unmatched: 5. CDR3 length: 15 residues. The CDR3: CASSTGTSGADTQYF. The CDR3 DNA sequence: TGTGCCAGCAGCACCGGGACTAGCGGAGCAGATACGCAGTATTTT.

The J gene is TRBJ2-5, the V gene TRBV6-5, with 7 bases lining up with TRBD1. The tail of the sequence fits TRBJ2-7 better, so the J call may be wrong. The CDR3 contains 13 residues. The germline V gene has CDR1 MNHEY and CDR2 SVGAGI. The CDR3 loop is CASSYDRAYEQYF. Here the CDR3 DNA reads TGTGCCAGCAGTTACGACAGGGCCTACGAGCAGTACTTC.

This chain links TRBV6-6 with TRBJ2-4; D call uncertain. This CDR3 is 15 amino acids long. Trimming removed 5 bases from V and 2 bases from J, with 13 bases in between. The V gene's germline CDR1 is MNHNY and CDR2 SVGAGI (reference sequence). CDR3 DNA sequence: TGTGCCAGCAGTCAATACGTCGAATCCAAAAACATTCAGTACTTC. Protein product: CASSQYVESKNIQYF.

The chain employs TRBV4-3 and TRBJ2-2; no firm D call. V lost 1 base, J lost 4 bases, and 19 bases lay in between. The CDR3 totals 18 residues. Germline V lookup: CDR1 LGHNA, CDR2 YSLEER. The CDR3 spells CASSQGSGVVVGTGELFF. The CDR3, as DNA: TGCGCCAGCAGCCAAGGTTCTGGGGTGGTGGTTGGCACCGGGGAGCTGTTTTTT.

The chain has TRBV5-4 and TRBJ2-1; perhaps TRBD2 as D (6 bases). The germline CDR1 and CDR2 sequences are SGHNT and YYREEE (reference sequence). Between the trimmed V and J ends, which lost 2 bases and 8 bases, there was a span of 20 bases. The CDR3 runs 16 residues. DNA of the CDR3: TGTGCCAGCAGCTTCTTAGCGGAGTCCTTTTTTGATGAGCAGTTCTTC. Amino acids: CASSFLAESFFDEQFF.

The chain employs TRBV6-1 and TRBJ1-2; D perhaps matches TRBD1 (5 bases). From germline, CDR1 is MNHNS and CDR2 SASEGT. Trimming took off 3 bases at V and 1 base at J, with 12 bases between the two ends. This CDR3 is 15 amino acids long. CDR3 residues: CASSEQGWGNYGYTF. CDR3 coding DNA: TGTGCCAGCAGTGAGCAGGGTTGGGGTAACTATGGCTACACCTTC.

The chain has TRBV30 and TRBJ2-7; 9 nucleotides match TRBD1. The CDR3 covers 14 residues. Looked up from germline, CDR1 is GTSNPN and CDR2 is SVGIG (reference sequence). Trimming cost V 2 bases and J 7 bases; bases outside gene matches: 9. CDR3 sequence: CAWSLGQGLEEQYF. CDR3 bases: TGTGCCTGGAGTTTAGGACAGGGGCTGGAGGAGCAGTACTTC.

This clone was observed a few times. The same CDR3 is also encoded by other DNA sequences in this sample. The chain joins TRBV30 to TRBJ1-3; no definite D call. The germline V gene has CDR1 GTSNPN and CDR2 SVGIG (reference sequence). Trimming removed 0 bases from V and 4 bases from J, with 4 bases in between. The CDR3 totals 12 residues. In DNA form, the CDR3 reads TGTGCCTGGAGTGTACAAGGAAACACCATATATTTT. Protein product: CAWSVQGNTIYF.

The chain recombines TRBV19 with TRBJ2-7, with a tentative D call TRBD2 (6 bases). Germline loops: CDR1 LNHDA, CDR2 SQIVND (reference sequence). This CDR3 spans 14 amino acids. Trimming removed 7 bases at V and 4 bases at J, with 17 bases between. Here the CDR3 reads CASTAGGAAYEQYF. The CDR3 region has the DNA TGTGCCAGTACCGCCGGCGGGGCAGCTTACGAGCAGTACTTC.

This sequence joins TRBV5-8 and TRBJ2-1; 7 bases are shared with TRBD2. J lost 10 bases, V lost 2 bases, and 6 bases had no gene match. The CDR3 totals 13 residues. From germline, CDR1 is SGHTS and CDR2 YDEGEE. In DNA form, the CDR3 reads TGTGCCAGCAGCTTTACTAGCGACGCGGAGCAGTTCTTC. Amino acids: CASSFTSDAEQFF.

The chain recombines TRBV6-5 with TRBJ2-1; tentatively, D is TRBD1 (6 bases). Germline loops: CDR1 MNHEY, CDR2 SVGAGI. Trimming left V 5 bases short and J 4 bases short, with 15 bases between. The CDR3 is 15 amino acids. CDR3 in amino acids: CASSPSGQTYNEQFF. In DNA, the CDR3 is TGTGCCAGCAGTCCCTCAGGACAGACATACAATGAGCAGTTCTTC.

The rearrangement joins TRBV7-9 to TRBJ2-7, with 7 bases that match TRBD1. Germline V gene lookup returns CDR1 SEHNR and CDR2 FQNEAQ (reference sequence). Germline trimming cut 5 bases from V and 3 bases from J; bases unmatched to any gene: 7. CDR3 length: 14 amino acids. The CDR3 protein is CASSPDRAYYEQYF. The CDR3 DNA reads TGTGCCAGCAGCCCCGACAGGGCCTACTACGAGCAGTACTTC. Supplemented by reference TRBV7-9 and TRBJ2-7, the full variable domain reads DTGVSQNPRHKITKRGQNVTFRCDPISEHNRLYWYRQTLGQGPEFLTYFQNEAQLEKSRLLSDRFSAERPKGSFSTLEIQRTEQGDSAMYLCASSPDRAYYEQYFGPGTRLTVT.

The chain couples TRBV30 to TRBJ1-1, with no clear D. Germline CDR1 GTSNPN, CDR2 SVGIG (reference sequence). V was trimmed by 4 bases and J by 3 bases, leaving 9 bases between them. The CDR3 has 12 residues. The CDR3 nucleotides are TGTGCCTGGAACTGGTTGGACACTGAAGCTTTCTTT. Residues: CAWNWLDTEAFF.

V and J are TRBV29-1 and TRBJ1-2, with TRBD1 matching 8 bases. V gave up 7 bases and J gave up 2 bases; unmatched junction bases: 6. CDR1 and CDR2 from the germline V gene are SQVTM and ANQGSEA. The CDR3 extends over 13 amino acids. This chain's CDR3 is CSALRTGNYGYTF. For the CDR3, the DNA is TGCAGCGCCCTCCGGACAGGGAACTATGGCTACACCTTC.